A selection of T cell receptor beta chains follows, all from one sample in a study of vaccination and CD4 T cells after COVID-19. Antigens for these TCRs are unknown. TCRdb reprocessed the PCR reads with MiXCR, giving one entry per CDR3 protein. In the table there are 9,500 to 10,000 distinct CDR3 sequences, 51% of which are singletons. Input material: CD4+ T cells from blood, cultured in vitro. The receptor set was obtained from a human donor who had recovered from COVID-19. Each CDR3 is given with its conserved first and last residue. The order of the fields is V gene, J gene, D gene, clone size, CDR3 protein, CDR3 DNA. A D gene is named only where the DNA matches it firmly. Some rows have no size entry. The others give once, few or many, or a class for an expanded clone.

>TRBV6-2/TRBV6-3|TRBJ1-4|TRBD1|-
CASRSRQGVNEKLFF
TGTGCCAGCAGATCAAGACAGGGGGTGAATGAAAAACTGTTTTTT
>TRBV5-5|TRBJ1-2|TRBD1|-
CASNEQRPGGYGYTF
TGTGCCAGCAACGAGCAGCGGCCAGGGGGGTATGGCTACACCTTC
>TRBV7-8|TRBJ1-2|-|few
CASSLVGAAGSNYGYTF
TGTGCCAGCAGCTTAGTGGGGGCAGCCGGAAGTAACTATGGCTACACCTTC
>TRBV6-2/TRBV6-3|TRBJ1-5|-|-
CASTPVRGGNQPQHF
TGTGCCAGCACCCCCGTGAGGGGAGGCAATCAGCCCCAGCATTTT
>TRBV11-3|TRBJ1-1|TRBD1|-
CASSADRGRFTAFF
TGTGCCAGCAGCGCGGACAGGGGGCGTTTTACGGCTTTCTTT
>TRBV7-2|TRBJ1-2|-|few
CASSSSGGNNYGYTF
TGTGCCAGCAGCTCGAGCGGGGGCAATAACTATGGCTACACCTTC
>TRBV6-5|TRBJ1-6|-|-
CASSSRGTGLHF
TGTGCCAGCAGCTCTCGAGGGACGGGACTCCACTTT
>TRBV23-1|TRBJ2-2|-|-
CASSQSHGRLNTGELFF
TGCGCCAGCAGTCAATCTCATGGCAGGCTGAACACCGGGGAGCTGTTTTTT
>TRBV28|TRBJ1-5|-|once
CASRGGDQPQHF
TGTGCCAGCAGGGGGGGGGATCAGCCCCAGCATTTT
>TRBV11-3|TRBJ2-6|-|-
CASSHGTGANVPTF
TGTGCCAGCAGCCACGGTACCGGGGCCAACGTCCCGACTTTC
>TRBV30|TRBJ2-7|-|-
CAYSQDSYEQYF
TGTGCCTATAGTCAGGACTCCTACGAGCAGTACTTC
>TRBV20-1|TRBJ1-1|-|-
CSARAFVGGSAGTEAFF
TGCAGTGCTAGGGCCTTTGTGGGGGGCTCAGCGGGCACTGAAGCTTTCTTT
>TRBV2|TRBJ1-5|-|-
CASRNPLRGVGNQPQHF
TGTGCCAGCAGGAACCCACTCAGGGGAGTGGGCAATCAGCCCCAGCATTTT
>TRBV19|TRBJ1-5|-|-
CATQSREGQPQHF
TGTGCCACCCAAAGCAGGGAAGGTCAGCCCCAGCATTTT
>TRBV20-1|TRBJ2-5|TRBD1|few
CSARDEDRGYQETQYF
TGCAGTGCTAGGGACGAGGACAGGGGGTACCAAGAGACCCAGTACTTC
>TRBV27|TRBJ2-7|-|once
CASSRREEDYEQYF
TGTGCCAGCAGCCGGAGGGAAGAGGACTACGAGCAGTACTTC
>TRBV14|TRBJ2-5|-|-
CASSPFDGGTQYF
TGTGCCAGCAGCCCATTCGACGGCGGGACCCAGTACTTC
>TRBV11-1|TRBJ2-1|TRBD1|-
CASSLDRGSYNEQFF
TGTGCCAGCAGCTTAGACAGGGGCTCCTACAATGAGCAGTTCTTC
>TRBV6-1|TRBJ2-3|-|-
CASSQTASTDTQYF
TGTGCCAGCAGTCAGACAGCTAGCACAGATACGCAGTATTTT
>TRBV15|TRBJ1-4|-|-
CATSRGGGEKLFF
TGTGCCACCAGCAGAGGGGGGGGGGAAAAACTGTTTTTT
>TRBV6-2/TRBV6-3|TRBJ2-7|-|-
CASSETGPYEQYF
TGTGCCAGCAGTGAAACCGGACCCTACGAGCAGTACTTC
>TRBV7-6|TRBJ2-3|-|-
CASSRHTDTQYF
TGTGCCAGCAGCCGTCACACAGATACGCAGTATTTT
>TRBV7-2|TRBJ2-4|-|few
CASSRPGGAKNIQYF
TGTGCCAGCAGCCGTCCAGGTGGGGCCAAAAACATTCAGTACTTC
>TRBV20-1|TRBJ1-6|-|-
CSARESRGRFAPLHF
TGCAGTGCTAGAGAAAGCAGGGGTCGGTTTGCACCCCTCCACTTT
>TRBV12-3/TRBV12-4|TRBJ1-5|TRBD1|-
CASSLRQGEPQHF
TGTGCCAGCAGTTTACGACAGGGGGAGCCCCAGCATTTT
>TRBV6-2/TRBV6-3|TRBJ2-3|-|-
CASSRGAGRSTDTQYF
TGTGCCAGCAGCCGCGGGGCCGGTCGGAGCACAGATACGCAGTATTTT
>TRBV20-1|TRBJ1-5|TRBD1|-
CSAPGTGGGQPQHF
TGCAGTGCCCCCGGGACAGGGGGCGGTCAGCCCCAGCATTTT
>TRBV30|TRBJ2-7|TRBD2|few
CAWSPATSATYEQYF
TGTGCCTGGAGCCCTGCCACTAGCGCCACCTACGAGCAGTACTTC
>TRBV19|TRBJ1-1|-|few
CASRFPGSLGAFF
TGTGCCAGTAGGTTCCCCGGCTCTCTAGGAGCTTTCTTT
>TRBV28|TRBJ1-2|TRBD1|-
CASTSGGRLYGYTF
TGTGCCAGCACCTCAGGGGGGAGACTCTATGGCTACACCTTC
>TRBV6-1|TRBJ1-1|-|few
CASTPGPGSVTEAFF
TGTGCCAGCACCCCCGGGCCAGGGTCTGTCACTGAAGCTTTCTTT
>TRBV30|TRBJ1-5|-|-
CAWSSTGPSNQPQHF
TGTGCCTGGAGTTCTACAGGGCCAAGCAATCAGCCCCAGCATTTT
>TRBV7-2|TRBJ2-5|-|few
CASSLESRWGTQYF
TGTGCCAGCAGCTTAGAGTCTAGGTGGGGGACCCAGTACTTC
>TRBV7-9|TRBJ1-2|TRBD1|large
CASSSLDREGYGYTF
TGTGCCAGCAGCTCGCTAGACAGGGAAGGCTATGGCTACACCTTC
>TRBV18|TRBJ2-2|-|-
CASTQGITGELFF
TGTGCCAGCACCCAGGGTATCACCGGGGAGCTGTTTTTT
>TRBV20-1|TRBJ1-2|-|few
CSARDQGRSNYGYTF
TGCAGTGCTAGAGATCAGGGCCGCTCTAACTATGGCTACACCTTC
>TRBV28|TRBJ1-1|-|-
CASNDWGGPGTEAFF
TGTGCCAGCAACGACTGGGGGGGGCCGGGTACTGAAGCTTTCTTT
>TRBV19|TRBJ2-1|-|once
CASSIDRSGDEQFF
TGTGCCAGTAGTATAGATCGAAGCGGCGATGAGCAGTTCTTC
>TRBV6-1|TRBJ1-1|-|once
CASKRGLNTEAFF
TGTGCCAGCAAAAGGGGTCTGAACACTGAAGCTTTCTTT
>TRBV19|TRBJ2-2|-|once
CATLGSLTGELFF
TGTGCCACTTTAGGGAGCCTCACCGGGGAGCTGTTTTTT
>TRBV5-1|TRBJ2-1|TRBD2|few
CASSPGGLAGVNEQFF
TGCGCCAGCAGCCCTGGGGGTTTAGCGGGGGTCAATGAGCAGTTCTTC
>TRBV5-1|TRBJ2-7|-|-
CASSFSGSVNEQYF
TGCGCCAGCAGCTTCTCCGGTTCTGTTAACGAGCAGTACTTC
>TRBV2|TRBJ2-1|TRBD2|once
CASSGLAVNNEQFF
TGTGCCAGCAGTGGACTAGCGGTGAACAATGAGCAGTTCTTC
>TRBV7-8|TRBJ2-2|TRBD1|-
CASSLTGDTGELFF
TGTGCCAGCAGCTTAACAGGGGATACCGGGGAGCTGTTTTTT
>TRBV7-2|TRBJ1-5|-|-
CASSQPRAGVVNQPQHF
TGTGCCAGCAGCCAACCCCGGGCAGGGGTTGTCAATCAGCCCCAGCATTTT
>TRBV20-1|TRBJ2-2|TRBD2|-
CSARGGASGNTGELFF
TGCAGTGCTAGGGGCGGGGCTAGCGGGAACACCGGGGAGCTGTTTTTT
>TRBV19|TRBJ1-2|-|-
CASSINRFPGYTF
TGTGCCAGTAGTATAAACCGGTTCCCCGGCTACACCTTC
>TRBV6-1|TRBJ1-2|-|-
CASRATYYGYTF
TGTGCCAGCAGGGCAACGTACTATGGCTACACCTTC
>TRBV20-1|TRBJ2-2|-|-
CSASGNTGELFF
TGCAGTGCTTCGGGGAACACCGGGGAGCTGTTTTTT
>TRBV6-1|TRBJ2-7|-|-
CASNRTPYEQYF
TGTGCCAGCAATAGGACACCCTACGAGCAGTACTTC
>TRBV6-2/TRBV6-3|TRBJ1-1|TRBD1|-
CASSYQTGRGDTEAFF
TGTGCCAGCAGTTACCAGACAGGGAGGGGGGACACTGAAGCTTTCTTT
>TRBV7-2|TRBJ1-6|-|-
CASSLLGSKNSPLHF
TGTGCCAGCAGCCTTTTGGGCAGCAAGAATTCACCCCTCCACTTT